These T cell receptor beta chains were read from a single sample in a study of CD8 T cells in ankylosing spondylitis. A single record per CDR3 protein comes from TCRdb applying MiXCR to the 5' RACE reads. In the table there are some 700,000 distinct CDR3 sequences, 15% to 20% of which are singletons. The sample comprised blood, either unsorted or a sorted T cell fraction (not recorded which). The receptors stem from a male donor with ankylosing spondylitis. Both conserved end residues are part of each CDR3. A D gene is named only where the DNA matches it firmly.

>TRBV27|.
CASSPTWVTDTQYF
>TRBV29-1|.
CSVVQDKPDAFF
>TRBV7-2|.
CASSKMANQETQYF
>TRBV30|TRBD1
CAWKPTGEWQPQHF
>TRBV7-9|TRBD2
CASSPSGPSSGANVLTF
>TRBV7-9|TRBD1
CASSLQGADIQYF
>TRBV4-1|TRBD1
CASSHTGEGTEAFF
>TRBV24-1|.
CATSDFGSNQPQHF
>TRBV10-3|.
CAISESAGNYGYTF
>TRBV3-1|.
CASSHDGTPPYEQYF
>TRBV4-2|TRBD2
CASSQRTSEYNEQFF
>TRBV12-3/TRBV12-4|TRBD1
CASRSRRQGAVNSPLHF
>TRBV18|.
CASSPRDRDNEQFF
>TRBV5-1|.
CASAGLPLDTQYF
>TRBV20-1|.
CSAPVEGLNYGYTF
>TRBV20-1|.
CSANLGKSSYNEQFF
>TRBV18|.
CASSPLGRRGTYEQYF
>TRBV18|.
CASSSGQRNNSPLHF
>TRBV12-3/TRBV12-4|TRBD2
CASSSTSGRDTQYF
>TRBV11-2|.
CASSPGGLVTEAFF
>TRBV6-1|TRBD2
CATGTSGGDSYEQYF
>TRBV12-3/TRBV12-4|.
CASSLTVTGELFF
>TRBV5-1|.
CASSWTGADYGYTF
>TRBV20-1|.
CSARGGIGQPQHF
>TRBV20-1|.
CSARDLAELAKNIQYF
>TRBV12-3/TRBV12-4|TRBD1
CASSGQGYNEQFF
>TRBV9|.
CASSSRPLGEQYF
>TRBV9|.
CASSVSIGGEYEQYF
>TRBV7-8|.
CASAPEGRDYQPQHF
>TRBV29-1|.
CSVATSYEQYF
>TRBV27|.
CASSRLGTSTDTQYF
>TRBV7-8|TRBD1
CASSFPGTGKKETQYF
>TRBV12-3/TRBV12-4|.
CASSFETTDTDTQYF
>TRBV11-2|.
CASSLAGSASYEQYF
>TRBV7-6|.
CASSLARADNSPLHF
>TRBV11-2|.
CASSKYEQYF
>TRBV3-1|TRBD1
CASSQGRGGPVRPQHF
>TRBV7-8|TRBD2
CASSLAWLAGTQETQYF
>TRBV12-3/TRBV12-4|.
CASSLESEQFF
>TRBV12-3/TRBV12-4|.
CASSFGGLSGNTIYF
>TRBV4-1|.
CASSQDPGGGSNQPQHF
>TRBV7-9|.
CASSTLDSGNPYEQYF
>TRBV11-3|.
CASSLGSVRTDTQYF
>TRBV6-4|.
CASSDSGATGGPSGANVPTF